Listed below are T cell receptor beta chains from one sample, sequenced in a study of human T cells and chemical hapten exposure. TCRdb re-analysed the RACE reads in MiXCR, keeping a single row per CDR3 protein. The sample has some 120,000 distinct CDR3 sequences, 9.5% to 13% seen once. The sample was whole blood, taken in connection with sensitization to the hapten diphenylcyclopropenone (DPC). Every receptor here comes from a woman between 45 and 65 years old with alopecia areata. Some clones in this sample may be carry-over from other donors' samples. Both conserved end residues are part of each CDR3. Each record gives: clone size, V gene, D gene, J gene, CDR3 DNA, CDR3 protein. D genes are given only for firm matches. Expanded clones are given a class, and other clones once, few, many or no size at all.

>many|TRBV7-2|TRBD2|TRBJ2-1
TGTGCCAGCAGCTTTACTAGCGGGGGGGTAAATGAGCAGTTCTTC
CASSFTSGGVNEQFF
>many|TRBV5-4|.|TRBJ1-1
TGTGCCAGCAGCTTTAATCAGAGGAACACTGAAGCTTTCTTT
CASSFNQRNTEAFF
>many|TRBV20-1|.|TRBJ2-7
TGCAGTGTTATGATACTTGGGGGTACCTACGAGCAGTACTTC
CSVMILGGTYEQYF
>.|TRBV6-6|.|TRBJ1-2
TGTGCCAGCAGTTCTCCCTACACCTTC
CASSSPYTF
>.|TRBV5-1|.|TRBJ2-1
TGCGCCAGCAGCTTAGGGCTTGTTGTCAATGAGCAGTTCTTC
CASSLGLVVNEQFF
>.|TRBV27|TRBD1|TRBJ1-2
TGTGCCAGCAGCGCCGGACAGGCCGGCCATAATGGCTACACCTTC
CASSAGQAGHNGYTF
>many|TRBV3-1|TRBD2|TRBJ2-7
TGTGCCAGCAGCCATCTAGATCCGGGACTAGCGGGAGGGAGCTCCTACGAGCAGTACTTC
CASSHLDPGLAGGSSYEQYF
>many|TRBV5-1|TRBD2|TRBJ2-1
TGCGCCAGCAGCTTACCAGCGGGAGGGCTGAATGAGCAGTTCTTC
CASSLPAGGLNEQFF
>many|TRBV20-1|TRBD2|TRBJ2-3
TGCAGTGCCCGGGCGGGGGTCACAGATACGCAGTATTTT
CSARAGVTDTQYF
>.|TRBV7-6|TRBD2|TRBJ2-3
TGTGCCAGCAGCTGCGTCCTGGGCGGGGGGCCCCTCAGCACAGATACGCAGTATTTT
CASSCVLGGGPLSTDTQYF
>.|TRBV4-1|.|TRBJ2-1
TGCGCCAGCAGCCAAGAGGGCCCGGGGAATGAGCAGTTCTTC
CASSQEGPGNEQFF
>many|TRBV16|.|TRBJ2-7
TGTGCCAGCAGCCAAGTTAGTATAAGACGTCGGGAGCAGTACTTC
CASSQVSIRRREQYF
>many|TRBV7-9|.|TRBJ2-7
TGTGCCAGCAGCCAACAGGGCAGGTCTAACGAGCAGTACTTC
CASSQQGRSNEQYF
>few|TRBV7-6|.|TRBJ2-7
TGTGCCAGCAGCTCGACTTTCACAGGGAGCGAGCAGTACTTC
CASSSTFTGSEQYF
>.|TRBV6-1|.|TRBJ1-6
TGTGCCAGCAGTGAAGCGCCGGGGCAGGGGATCTCACCCCTCCACTTT
CASSEAPGQGISPLHF
>.|TRBV18|.|TRBJ1-5
TGTGCCAGCTCACCGACAACTAGCAATCAGCCCCAGCATTTT
CASSPTTSNQPQHF
>few|TRBV10-3|TRBD1|TRBJ2-1
TGTGCCATCAGTGGAGCAGGACAGGGTCCCTCCTACAATGAGCAGTTCTTC
CAISGAGQGPSYNEQFF
>.|TRBV3-1|TRBD1|TRBJ1-1
TGTGCCAGCAGCCTCCAGCAGGGGGTCACTGAAGCTTTCTTT
CASSLQQGVTEAFF
>few|TRBV10-3|TRBD1|TRBJ1-1
TGTGCCATCAGGGGGACAGTCAACACTGAAGCTTTCTTT
CAIRGTVNTEAFF
>.|TRBV6-5|TRBD2|TRBJ2-7
TGTGCCAGCAGCATGACTAGCCGAGAGCAGTACTTC
CASSMTSREQYF
>many|TRBV6-5|.|TRBJ1-2
TGTGCCAGCAGTTACTCGAAGGGCAGGGACCCCGGCTACACCTTC
CASSYSKGRDPGYTF
>many|TRBV2|.|TRBJ2-1
TGTGCCAGCAGACCCCGGACTGGCGGGGAGCAGTTCTTC
CASRPRTGGEQFF
>few|TRBV18|TRBD2|TRBJ2-2
TGTGCCAGCTCACGCCCGGGACTAGCGGCCGGGGAGCTGTTTTTT
CASSRPGLAAGELFF
>few|TRBV20-1|.|TRBJ2-7
TGCAGTGCTAAACAGGACCCAAACCCCCCGTACTTC
CSAKQDPNPPYF
>many|TRBV7-8|.|TRBJ1-3
TGTGCCAGCAGCTTCAGCCGAAACACCATATATTTT
CASSFSRNTIYF
>few|TRBV7-9|.|TRBJ2-7
TGTGCCAGCAGCTTTAAATACGGGACAAGTTCCTACGAGCAGTACTTC
CASSFKYGTSSYEQYF
>few|TRBV29-1|TRBD1|TRBJ2-7
TGCAGCGTCAACTGGCGGGACAGGTCTAACCTGGAGCAGTACTTC
CSVNWRDRSNLEQYF
>.|TRBV3-1|.|TRBJ1-1
TGTGCCAGCAGCCAAGTCGGTGGCCGAGGAAACACTGAAGCTTTCTTT
CASSQVGGRGNTEAFF
>many|TRBV2|TRBD1|TRBJ1-6
TGTGCCAGCAGTGAAGAGGGGGCGACCGGTTCACCCCTCCACTTT
CASSEEGATGSPLHF
>many|TRBV9|.|TRBJ1-2
TGTGCCAGCAGCGTAGCAATTTGGGACTATGGCTACACCTTC
CASSVAIWDYGYTF
>few|TRBV12-3/TRBV12-4|.|TRBJ2-5
TGTGCCAGCAAAGGGGACCAAGAGACCCAGTACTTC
CASKGDQETQYF
>.|TRBV6-5|.|TRBJ1-1
TGTGCCAGCAGTTACTCAGGGTTCCCAAAGAACACTGAAGCTTTCTTT
CASSYSGFPKNTEAFF
>few|TRBV9|.|TRBJ1-6
TGTGCCAGCAGCGTGACGGTGGATAATTCACCCCTCCACTTT
CASSVTVDNSPLHF
>few|TRBV5-6|TRBD1|TRBJ1-1
TGTGCCAGCAGCTTCCAGCAGACAGGGGCCGCGTACCGTGACATGAACACTGAAGCTTTCTTT
CASSFQQTGAAYRDMNTEAFF
>many|TRBV5-1|.|TRBJ1-1
TGCGCCAGCAGCTTGCTACCGTCAGGGAAGAACACTGAAGCTTTCTTT
CASSLLPSGKNTEAFF
>many|TRBV11-2|.|TRBJ2-3
TGTGCCAGCAGCCGGGACGAAGATACGCAGTATTTT
CASSRDEDTQYF
>many|TRBV7-9|.|TRBJ2-1
TGTGCCAGCAGAAAAAGCAATGAGCAGTTCTTC
CASRKSNEQFF
>.|TRBV5-6|TRBD1|TRBJ1-2
TGTGCCAGCAGCTGGAATCCCGGGACAGATTATGGCTACACCTTC
CASSWNPGTDYGYTF
>few|TRBV18|.|TRBJ2-1
TGTGCCAGCTCACCACTCGGGACCGCGGGGCCAAATGAGCAGTTCTTC
CASSPLGTAGPNEQFF
>few|TRBV6-2/TRBV6-3|.|TRBJ2-2
TGTGCCAGCAGTTTAGTCAGGCCAGTAGACACCGGGGAGCTGTTTTTT
CASSLVRPVDTGELFF
>.|TRBV5-1|.|TRBJ2-1
TGCGCCAGCAGCTTGGGGCAGACTAGTCGGCGTGAGCAGCTCTTC
CASSLGQTSRREQLF
>.|TRBV28|.|TRBJ2-1
TGTGCCAGCAGTTTGACTACAGGACGGAATGAGCAGTTCTTC
CASSLTTGRNEQFF
>many|TRBV20-1|.|TRBJ1-6
TGCAGTGCTAGAGATGTCCTAAGTCTACAGGGCTTTTCACCCCTCCACTTT
CSARDVLSLQGFSPLHF
>.|TRBV29-1|.|TRBJ1-1
TGCAGCGTCCAAAGGAACACTGAAGCTTTCTTT
CSVQRNTEAFF
>few|TRBV6-5|.|TRBJ1-1
TGTGCCAGCAGTATCGACATGGGCACTGAAGCTTTCTTT
CASSIDMGTEAFF
>many|TRBV5-6|TRBD2|TRBJ2-5
TGTGCCAGCAGCTCGAGACTAGCCCAAGAGACCCAGTACTTC
CASSSRLAQETQYF
>.|TRBV29-1|TRBD1|TRBJ2-7
TGCAGCGTCTCTCCGGGACAGCCTTACGAGCAGTACTTC
CSVSPGQPYEQYF
>.|TRBV2|.|TRBJ2-2
TGTGCCAGCATAGGCCAGGGGGGGACCGGGGAGCTGTTTTTT
CASIGQGGTGELFF
>.|TRBV18|.|TRBJ2-1
TGTGCCAGCTCATTCGTCAGTAGGAATGAGCAGTTCTTC
CASSFVSRNEQFF
>few|TRBV7-2|TRBD1|TRBJ1-1
TGTGCCAGCAGACCGAGCGACAGGGGGTACACTGAAGCTTTCTTT
CASRPSDRGYTEAFF
>few|TRBV20-1|.|TRBJ2-7
TGCAGTGCTCCCAACTTCATCTCCTACGAGCAGTACTTC
CSAPNFISYEQYF
>.|TRBV2|TRBD1|TRBJ2-3
TGTGCCAGCAATCGCGGTATTGGACAGGGCACAGATACGCAGTATTTT
CASNRGIGQGTDTQYF
>few|TRBV4-3|TRBD1|TRBJ2-1
TGCGCCAGCAGCCAGCTTACCGGGACAGGGAGGAATGAGCAGTTCTTC
CASSQLTGTGRNEQFF